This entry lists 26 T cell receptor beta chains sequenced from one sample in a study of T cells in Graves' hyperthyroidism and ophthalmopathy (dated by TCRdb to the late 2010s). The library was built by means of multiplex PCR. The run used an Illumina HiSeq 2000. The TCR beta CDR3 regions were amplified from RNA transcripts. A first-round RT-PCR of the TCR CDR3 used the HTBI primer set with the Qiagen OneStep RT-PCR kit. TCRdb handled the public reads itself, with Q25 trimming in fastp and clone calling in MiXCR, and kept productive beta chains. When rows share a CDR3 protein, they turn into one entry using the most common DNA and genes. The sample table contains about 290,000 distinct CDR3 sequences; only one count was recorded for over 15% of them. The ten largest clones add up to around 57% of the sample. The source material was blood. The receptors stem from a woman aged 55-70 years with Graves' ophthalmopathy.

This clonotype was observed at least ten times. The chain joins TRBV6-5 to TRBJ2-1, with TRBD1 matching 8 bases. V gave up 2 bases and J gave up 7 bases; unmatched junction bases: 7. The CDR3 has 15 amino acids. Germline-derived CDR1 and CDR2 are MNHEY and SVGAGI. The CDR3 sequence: CASSYHGQGRNEQFF. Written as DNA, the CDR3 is TGTGCCAGCAGTTACCACGGACAGGGTCGGAATGAGCAGTTCTTC.

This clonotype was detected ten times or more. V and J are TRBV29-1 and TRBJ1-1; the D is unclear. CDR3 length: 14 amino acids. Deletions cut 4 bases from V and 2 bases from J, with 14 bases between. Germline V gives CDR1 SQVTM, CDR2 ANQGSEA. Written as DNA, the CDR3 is TGCAGCGTTGTTAGGAGATCGCCAAACACTGAAGCTTTCTTT. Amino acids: CSVVRRSPNTEAFF.

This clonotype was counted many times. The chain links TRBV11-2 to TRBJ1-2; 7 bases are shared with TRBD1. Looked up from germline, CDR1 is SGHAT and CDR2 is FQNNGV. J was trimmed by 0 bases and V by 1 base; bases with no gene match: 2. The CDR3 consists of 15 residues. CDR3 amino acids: CASSLGGTANYGYTF. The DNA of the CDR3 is TGTGCCAGCAGCTTAGGCGGGACAGCTAACTATGGCTACACCTTC. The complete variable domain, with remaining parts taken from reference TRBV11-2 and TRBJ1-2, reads EAGVAQSPRYKIIEKRQSVAFWCNPISGHATLYWYQQILGQGPKLLIQFQNNGVVDDSQLPKDRFSAERLKGVDSTLKIQPAKLEDSAVYLCASSLGGTANYGYTFGSGTRLTVV.

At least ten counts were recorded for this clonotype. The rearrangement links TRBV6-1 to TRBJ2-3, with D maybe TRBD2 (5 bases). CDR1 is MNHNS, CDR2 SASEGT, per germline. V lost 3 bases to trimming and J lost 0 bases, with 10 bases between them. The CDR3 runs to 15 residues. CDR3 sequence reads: CASSDSGISTDTQYF. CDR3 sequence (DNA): TGTGCCAGCAGTGATTCGGGGATTAGCACAGATACGCAGTATTTT.

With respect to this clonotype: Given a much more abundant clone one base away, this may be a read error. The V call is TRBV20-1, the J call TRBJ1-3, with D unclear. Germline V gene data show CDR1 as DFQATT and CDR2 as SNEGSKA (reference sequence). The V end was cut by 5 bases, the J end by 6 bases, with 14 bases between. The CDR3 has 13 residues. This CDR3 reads CSAGSGQINTIYF. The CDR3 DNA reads TGCAGTGCTGGATCAGGCCAGATAAACACCATATATTTT.

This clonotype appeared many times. DNA of the CDR3: TGTGCCAGCAGGAACGCGAGAGCGGGACAAGAGACCCAGTACTTC. Its protein product is CASRNARAGQETQYF. The rearrangement uses TRBV6-1 and TRBJ2-5; 7 bases agree with TRBD2. This CDR3 region has 15 residues. J lost 2 bases, V lost 6 bases, and 9 bases had no gene match. Germline V gene lookup returns CDR1 MNHNS and CDR2 SASEGT.

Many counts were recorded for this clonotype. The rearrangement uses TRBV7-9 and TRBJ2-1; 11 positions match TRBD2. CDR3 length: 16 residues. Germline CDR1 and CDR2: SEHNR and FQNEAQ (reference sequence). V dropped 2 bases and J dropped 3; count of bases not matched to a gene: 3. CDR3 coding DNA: TGTGCCAGCAGCTTAACTAGCGGGGGAGTCTACAATGAGCAGTTCTTC. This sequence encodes CASSLTSGGVYNEQFF. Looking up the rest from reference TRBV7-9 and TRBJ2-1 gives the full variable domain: DTGVSQNPRHKITKRGQNVTFRCDPISEHNRLYWYRQTLGQGPEFLTYFQNEAQLEKSRLLSDRFSAERPKGSFSTLEIQRTEQGDSAMYLCASSLTSGGVYNEQFFGPGTRLTVL.

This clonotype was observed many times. In DNA form, the CDR3 reads TGTGCCAGCAGTTTATGGGGAACAGGGAACTATGGCTACACCTTC. Translated, it gives CASSLWGTGNYGYTF. J is TRBJ1-2 and V is TRBV27; the D gene is possibly TRBD1 (6 bases). Between the trimmed V and J ends, which lost 1 base and 2 bases, there was a span of 11 bases. Looked up from germline, CDR1 is MNHEY and CDR2 is SMNVEV (reference sequence). The CDR3 runs 15 residues.

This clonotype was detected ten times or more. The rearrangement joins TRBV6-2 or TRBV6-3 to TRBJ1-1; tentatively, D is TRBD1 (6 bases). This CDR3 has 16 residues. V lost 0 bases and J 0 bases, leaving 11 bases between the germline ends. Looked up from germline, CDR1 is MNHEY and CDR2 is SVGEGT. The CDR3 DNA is TGTGCCAGCAGTTACTCGACAGGCAACTTGAACACTGAAGCTTTCTTT. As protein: CASSYSTGNLNTEAFF.

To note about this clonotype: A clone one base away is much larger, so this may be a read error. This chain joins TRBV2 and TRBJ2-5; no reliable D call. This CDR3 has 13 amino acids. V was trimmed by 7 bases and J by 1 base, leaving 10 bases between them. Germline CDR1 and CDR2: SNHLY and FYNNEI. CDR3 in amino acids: CASMGSSQETQYF. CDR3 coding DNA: TGTGCCAGCATGGGGTCGTCCCAAGAGACCCAGTACTTC.

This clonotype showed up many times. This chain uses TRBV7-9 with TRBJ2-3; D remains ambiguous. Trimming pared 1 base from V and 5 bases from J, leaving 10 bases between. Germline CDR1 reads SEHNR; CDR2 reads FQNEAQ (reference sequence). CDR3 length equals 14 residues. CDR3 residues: CASSLETRGDTQYF. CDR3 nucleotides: TGTGCCAGCAGCTTAGAGACGCGCGGAGATACGCAGTATTTT.

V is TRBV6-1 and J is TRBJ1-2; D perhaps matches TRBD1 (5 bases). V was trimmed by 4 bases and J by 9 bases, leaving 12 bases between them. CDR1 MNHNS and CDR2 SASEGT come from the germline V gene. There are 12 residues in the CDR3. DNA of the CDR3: TGTGCCAGCAGTGGCGGACAAGGTCGCTACACCTTC. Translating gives CASSGGQGRYTF.

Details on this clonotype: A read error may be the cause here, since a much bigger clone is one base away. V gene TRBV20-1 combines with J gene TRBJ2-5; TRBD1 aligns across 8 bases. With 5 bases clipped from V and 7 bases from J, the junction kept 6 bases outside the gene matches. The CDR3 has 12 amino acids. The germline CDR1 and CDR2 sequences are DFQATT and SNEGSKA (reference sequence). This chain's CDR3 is CSAATGVVTQYF. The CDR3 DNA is TGCAGTGCTGCGACAGGGGTTGTGACCCAGTACTTC.

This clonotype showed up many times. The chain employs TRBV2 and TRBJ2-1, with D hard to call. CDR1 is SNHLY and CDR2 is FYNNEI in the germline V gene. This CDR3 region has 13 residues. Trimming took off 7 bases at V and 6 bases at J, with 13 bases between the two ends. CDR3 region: CASNLNTANEQFF. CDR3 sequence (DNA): TGTGCCAGCAATCTGAACACCGCCAATGAGCAGTTCTTC.

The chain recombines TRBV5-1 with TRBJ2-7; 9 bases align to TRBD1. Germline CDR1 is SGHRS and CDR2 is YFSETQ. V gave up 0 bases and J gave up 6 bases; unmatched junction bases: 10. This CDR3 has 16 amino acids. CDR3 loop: CASSLGGGQGQSEQYF. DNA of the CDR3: TGCGCCAGCAGCTTGGGGGGGGGACAGGGACAGTCCGAGCAGTACTTC.

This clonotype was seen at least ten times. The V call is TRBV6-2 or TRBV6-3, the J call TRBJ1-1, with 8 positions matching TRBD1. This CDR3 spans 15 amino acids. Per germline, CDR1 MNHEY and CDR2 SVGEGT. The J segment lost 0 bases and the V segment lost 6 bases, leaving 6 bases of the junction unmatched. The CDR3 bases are TGTGCCAGCAGAGGACAGGGTTGGATGAACACTGAAGCTTTCTTT. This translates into CASRGQGWMNTEAFF.

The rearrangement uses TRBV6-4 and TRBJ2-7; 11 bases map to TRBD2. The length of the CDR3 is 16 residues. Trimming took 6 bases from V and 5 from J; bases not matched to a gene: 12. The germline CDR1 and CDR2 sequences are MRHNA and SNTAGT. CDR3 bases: TGTGCCAGCAGCTCGATACTAGCGGGAGTCGGCAACGAGCAGTACTTC. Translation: CASSSILAGVGNEQYF.

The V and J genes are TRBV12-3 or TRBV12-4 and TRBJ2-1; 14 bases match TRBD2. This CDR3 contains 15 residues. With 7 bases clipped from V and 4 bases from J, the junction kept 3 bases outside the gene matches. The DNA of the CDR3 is TGTGCCAGCACTCGACTAGCGGGGGGGTACAATGAGCAGTTCTTC. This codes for CASTRLAGGYNEQFF.

CDR3 nucleotide sequence: TGTGCCAGCAGTGAATCAGGACAGGGGAGAGTGGACGAGCAGTACTTC. This translates into CASSESGQGRVDEQYF. This chain links TRBV25-1 with TRBJ2-7; TRBD1 agrees at 9 bases. Germline CDR1 is MGHDK and CDR2 is SYGVNS. Losses at the gene ends were 1 base for V and 5 bases for J; bases not matched to a gene: 9. This CDR3 region has 16 residues.

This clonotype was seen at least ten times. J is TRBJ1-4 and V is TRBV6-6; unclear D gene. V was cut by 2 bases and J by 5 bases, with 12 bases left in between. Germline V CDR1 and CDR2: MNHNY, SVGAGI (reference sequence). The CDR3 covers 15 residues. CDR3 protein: CASSYRGQWNEKLFF. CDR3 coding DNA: TGTGCCAGCAGTTACCGCGGGCAATGGAATGAAAAACTGTTTTTT.

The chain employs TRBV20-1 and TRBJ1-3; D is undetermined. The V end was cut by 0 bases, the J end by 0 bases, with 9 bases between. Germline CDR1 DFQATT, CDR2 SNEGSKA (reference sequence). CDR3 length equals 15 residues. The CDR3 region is CSAREVGSSGNTIYF. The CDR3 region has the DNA TGCAGTGCTAGAGAAGTAGGGTCCTCTGGAAACACCATATATTTT.

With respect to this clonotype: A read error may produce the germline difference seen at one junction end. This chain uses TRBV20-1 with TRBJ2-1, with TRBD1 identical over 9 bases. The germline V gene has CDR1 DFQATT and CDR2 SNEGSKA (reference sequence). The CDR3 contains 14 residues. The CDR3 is CSATLSHSGQGLIF. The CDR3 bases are TGCAGTGCAACTTTATCGCACTCAGGACAGGGGCTAATCTTC.

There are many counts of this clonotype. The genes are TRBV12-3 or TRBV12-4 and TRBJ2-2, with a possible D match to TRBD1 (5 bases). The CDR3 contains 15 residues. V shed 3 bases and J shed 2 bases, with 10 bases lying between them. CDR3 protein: CASSFFGQNTGELFF. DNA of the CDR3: TGTGCCAGCAGTTTTTTCGGACAAAACACCGGGGAGCTGTTTTTT.

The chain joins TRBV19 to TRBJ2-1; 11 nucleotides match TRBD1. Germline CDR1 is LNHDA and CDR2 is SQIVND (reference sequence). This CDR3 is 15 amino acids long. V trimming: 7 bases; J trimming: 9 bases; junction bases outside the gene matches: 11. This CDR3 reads CASNPRDRGSGEQFF. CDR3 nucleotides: TGTGCCAGTAACCCCCGGGACAGGGGGAGCGGTGAGCAGTTCTTC. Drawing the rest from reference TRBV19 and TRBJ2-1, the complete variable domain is DGGITQSPKYLFRKEGQNVTLSCEQNLNHDAMYWYRQDPGQGLRLIYYSQIVNDFQKGDIAEGYSVSREKKESFPLTVTSAQKNPTAFYLCASNPRDRGSGEQFFGPGTRLTVL.

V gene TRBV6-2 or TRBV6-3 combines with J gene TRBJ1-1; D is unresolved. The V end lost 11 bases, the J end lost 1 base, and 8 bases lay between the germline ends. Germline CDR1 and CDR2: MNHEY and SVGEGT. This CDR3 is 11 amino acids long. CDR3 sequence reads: CAHRQNTEAFF. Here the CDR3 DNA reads TGTGCCCATAGGCAGAACACTGAAGCTTTCTTT.

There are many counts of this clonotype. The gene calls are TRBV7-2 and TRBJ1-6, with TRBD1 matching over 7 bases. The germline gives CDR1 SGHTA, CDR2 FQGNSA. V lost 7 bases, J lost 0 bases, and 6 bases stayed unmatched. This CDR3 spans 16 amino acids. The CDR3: CASTGDSSSYNSPLHF. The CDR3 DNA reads TGTGCCAGCACCGGGGACAGCAGCTCCTATAATTCACCCCTCCACTTT.